This T cell receptor beta chain is drawn from a study of response to subunit inactivated influenza vaccine. Study-wide findings and caveats: Few new T cells, the authors suggested, are recruited by each seasonal influenza vaccination.

V trimming: 6 bases; J trimming: 2 bases; junction bases outside the gene matches: 7. Looked up from germline, CDR1 is MDHEN and CDR2 is SYDVKM. CDR3 length: 14 amino acids. TCRdb called the RT-PCR reads again in MiXCR, with one record for every CDR3 protein. Of hundreds of thousands of distinct CDR3 sequences listed, about 15% were seen once; the top ten hold 7.5% to 8%. To note about this clonotype: Its antigen is still unknown.

The chain employs TRBV28 and TRBJ2-7; 7 bases line up with TRBD1. The source is a man in his fifties who received an inactivated influenza vaccine. Sequenced material: PBMCs from blood, taken 14 to 15 days before vaccination. DNA of the CDR3: TGTGCCAGCAGAGACGGACAGGCTACCTACGAGCAGTACTTC. Residues: CASRDGQATYEQYF.